This T cell receptor beta chain was captured by sequencing in a study of T cells after yellow fever vaccination (dated 2019 in TCRdb). As for the study more broadly: The SMART-Seq v4 Ultra Low Input RNA kit was used to prepare libraries from fractions with low cell numbers. To follow T-cell clones before and after both primary and booster YFV17D yellow fever vaccination, bulk TCR alpha and beta repertoires underwent longitudinal sequencing. Blood was collected at multiple timepoints before and after primary and secondary immunization, and bulk PBMC replicates and cell subsets were isolated. Two healthy male donors, one aged 18 to 30 and one aged 30 to 40 years, were included in the cohort.

Its CDR3 holds 15 amino acids, cysteine through phenylalanine. This entry keeps only the CDR3 DNA: 45 bases, framed from base 1. Trimming takes 0 bases off V and 5 bases off J; junction bases not matched to a gene: 5. CDR1 and CDR2, looked up from the germline V gene, are MGHRA and YSYEKL. The paper's findings and limits, for the study overall: A small share of clonotypes occurred in both CD4 and CD8 compartments, likely arising from convergent recombination. Because the study included only a couple of donors, the extent to which the findings can be generalized is limited. Compared with the primary T-cell response, the secondary T-cell response was faster but weaker, reaching its peak on day 5 rather than on day 15. After the booster, most clones that had expanded after primary vaccination were detected again (roughly 95% of CD4 and around nine tenths of CD8), suggesting broad maintenance of memory. Because abundant contaminating clonotypes from the bulk population could be contained in FACS-sorted repertoires, computational filtering was required.

This specimen's treatment or condition label, interpreted: live attenuated yellow fever vaccine strain. A standard Ficoll-Paque protocol was used to isolate PBMCs from peripheral blood. Dynabeads CD4 and CD8 positive selection kits were used to isolate the CD4 and CD8 T-cell fractions. TriZol was used to extract RNA from bulk PBMCs, from CD4 and CD8 fractions, and from dextramer-positive and dextramer-negative fractions. TCR cDNA was made using 5'RACE template switching, a step that added a universal primer site and unique molecular identifiers. cDNA synthesis was primed from both the TCR alpha and TCR beta constant segments. Library amplification involved two PCR steps, and the second step added sample barcodes and sequencing adapters. Libraries were sequenced on Illumina HiSeq 2500 (2x100 bp) or NovaSeq (2x150 bp). In the source study's methods: Demultiplexing of reads and collapsing into UMI consensus sequences were performed with MIGEC, and V(D)J alignment was carried out with MiXCR. Using edgeR on replicate PBMC samples, clonotypes were called vaccine-responding if FDR was below 0.01 and the log2 fold change was above 5 up to day 15. CD4 or CD8 identity was assigned to each bulk clonotype according to whether the clonotype was present at higher abundance in the sequenced CD4 repertoire or the sequenced CD8 repertoire. TCRdb reprocessing: public reads trimmed at Q25 with fastp, clones called with MiXCR, in-frame beta chains kept. Identical CDR3 protein sequences are pooled into one entry, listed with their most common genes and DNA. These V and J calls are TCRdb output, not the study's own analysis. For this sample there are over 45,000 distinct CDR3 sequences; roughly 6.9% appear just once. 40% to 45% of the sample is in the top ten clones.

With respect to this clonotype: The clone's antigen remains unknown. There are no base qualities to consult, and no much larger clone falls within one base.

The starting material was CD8+ T cells sorted from PBMCs, obtained on the day of the first yellow fever vaccination. Recombination joined TRBV4-1 with TRBJ1-2, and TRBD1 aligns with 8 junction nucleotides. The source is a young man who received the YFV17D yellow fever vaccine. The bases are TGCGCCAGCAGCCAAGAGAGGGACAGGAGGTATGGCTACACCTTC. Its translation is CASSQERDRRYGYTF.